This T cell receptor (beta chain) was retrieved from a study of graft-versus-host responses after intestinal transplantation. The wider study: Transplants given to recipients were multivisceral, liver-intestinal, or isolated intestinal. Induction using anti-thymocyte globulin, followed by tacrolimus and steroids for around 3 years, was given to all recipients.

The CDR3 length is 12 residues. In germline, CDR1 is MDHEN, CDR2 SYDVKM. V was cut by 2 bases and J by 0 bases, with 1 base left in between. TCRdb's table, derived via immunoSEQ multiplex PCR, lists solely in-frame clones and lacks some. This sample carries approximately 94,000 clones, more than 85% of them seen once, and the ten largest clones take about 0.9%. Regarding the study as a whole: Early after transplant, HvG clones declined as circulating GvH clones peaked. Among recipient marrow samples, GvH clones were found; some appeared first in ileum or blood.

A word on this clone: The antigen remains undetermined. Other nucleotide sequences from this sample produce the same CDR3.

The V and J genes are TRBV28 and TRBJ1-1; D call uncertain. Sample: unstimulated CD4+ T cells sorted from spleen or lymph node cells, taken before transplant. The sequence derives from a human donor who was the organ donor for an intestinal transplant. CDR3 sequence reads: CASSLMNTEAFF. CDR3 coding DNA: TGTGCCAGCAGTTTAATGAACACTGAAGCTTTCTTT.